These 26 T cell receptor beta chains originate from one sample sequenced in a study of blood T cell repertoires in COVID-19. The table came from immunoSEQ multiplex PCR; TCRdb's copy has only in-frame clones and leaves some out. The table records more than 250,000 clones, 89% of them present only once. The sample was peripheral blood. The origin of the receptors is a man between 18 and 35 years old who had recovered from COVID-19.

This chain joins TRBV7-9 and TRBJ2-7, with D perhaps TRBD1 (6 bases). Looked up from germline, CDR1 is SEHNR and CDR2 is FQNEAQ (reference sequence). The CDR3 totals 14 residues. V lost 4 bases and J lost 3, with 13 bases in between. CDR3 in DNA: TGTGCCAGCAGCTCACAACAGGGTCTCTACGAGCAGTACTTC. This translates into CASSSQQGLYEQYF.

The rearrangement joins TRBV7-2 to TRBJ2-5, with 7 bases matching TRBD1. The CDR3 is made up of 15 amino acids. Per the germline V gene, CDR1 is SGHTA and CDR2 is FQGNSA. J lost 1 base, V lost 5 bases, and 7 bases had no gene match. CDR3 DNA sequence: TGTGCCAGCAGCACAGCCGGGACAGTCCAAGAGACCCAGTACTTC. It translates to CASSTAGTVQETQYF.

CDR3 nucleotide sequence: TGCGCCAGCAGTGAGGGACAGTGGGGCAATCAGCCCCAGCATTTT. Its translation is CASSEGQWGNQPQHF. The V gene is TRBV10-1, the J gene TRBJ1-5, with D perhaps TRBD1 (6 bases). The CDR3 totals 15 residues. Germline lookup yields CDR1 WNHNN and CDR2 SYGVQD (reference sequence). The V gene lost 2 bases and the J gene lost 2 bases, with 10 bases spanning the gap.

The rearrangement uses TRBV20-1 and TRBJ2-7; 9 nucleotides align to TRBD2. Germline CDR1 DFQATT, CDR2 SNEGSKA (reference sequence). The CDR3 totals 13 residues. V trimming: 3 bases; J trimming: 9 bases; junction bases outside the gene matches: 9. This CDR3 reads CSASHSGSLGQYF. The CDR3, as DNA: TGCAGTGCTAGTCATAGCGGGAGTTTGGGGCAGTACTTC.

This rearrangement joins TRBV7-2 to TRBJ2-5; weak D call: TRBD1 (5 bases). Looked up from germline, CDR1 is SGHTA and CDR2 is FQGNSA. The CDR3 is 14 residues long. Trimming left V 1 base short and J 4 bases short, with 10 bases between. CDR3 in amino acids: CASSLGLGRETQYF. In nucleotides, the CDR3 is TGTGCCAGCAGCTTAGGATTGGGGCGAGAGACCCAGTACTTC.

The V call is TRBV10-3, the J call TRBJ2-3, with TRBD2 matching over 7 bases. This CDR3 has 15 amino acids. V gave up 4 bases and J gave up 4 bases; unmatched junction bases: 8. Germline loops: CDR1 ENHRY, CDR2 SYGVKD. CDR3 bases: TGTGCCATCAGTGTTCGACCCGGGAGGCCAGATACGCAGTATTTT. The encoded protein is CAISVRPGRPDTQYF.

The CDR3 DNA sequence: TGCAGCGTTGAAGGAAGGGACAGGGAGTACAATGAGCAGTTCTTC. Its protein product is CSVEGRDREYNEQFF. The V call is TRBV29-1, the J call TRBJ2-1, with 9 bases fitting TRBD1. The trim removed 1 base at V and 4 bases at J, leaving 5 bases unmatched. CDR3 length: 15 amino acids. Per the germline V gene, CDR1 is SQVTM and CDR2 is ANQGSEA.

Only one count was recorded for this clone. This sequence joins TRBV18 and TRBJ2-5; 9 nucleotides align to TRBD2. Germline values: CDR1 KGHSH, CDR2 LQKENI. The CDR3 is made up of 16 amino acids. V dropped 6 bases and J dropped 2; count of bases not matched to a gene: 10. CDR3 bases: TGTGCCAGCTCCCCCATGGTAGCGGGAGCACAAGAGACCCAGTACTTC. Translated, it gives CASSPMVAGAQETQYF.

The chain carries TRBV7-3 and TRBJ2-7; no reliable D call. Germline V CDR1 and CDR2: SGHTA, FQGTGA. Trimming stripped 5 bases from V and 5 bases from J, with 13 bases between. The CDR3 sequence is 13 residues long. The CDR3: CASSKTVTHEQYF. CDR3 sequence (DNA): TGTGCCAGCAGCAAGACTGTCACCCACGAGCAGTACTTC.

This clone was seen once. Within the sample, other DNA sequences also encode this same CDR3. The CDR3 loop is CASSLGGEQYF. The DNA for the CDR3 is TGTGCCAGCAGTCTCGGGGGCGAGCAGTACTTC. The J gene is TRBJ2-7, the V gene TRBV27; maybe TRBD2 (6 bases). The CDR3 totals 11 residues. Trimming took off 5 bases at V and 6 bases at J, with 8 bases between the two ends. Looked up from germline, CDR1 is MNHEY and CDR2 is SMNVEV (reference sequence).

This rearrangement joins TRBV2 to TRBJ2-7; 7 nucleotides align to TRBD1. CDR3 size: 15 residues. CDR1 is SNHLY and CDR2 is FYNNEI in the germline V gene. V was pared by 6 bases and J by 3 bases, with 11 bases of the junction left unmatched. In DNA form, the CDR3 reads TGTGCCAGCAGCGAAACCGGGACAGCGGACTACGAGCAGTACTTC. Translation gives CASSETGTADYEQYF.

A single count supports this clone. V usage is TRBV7-6 and J usage is TRBJ2-7; D unresolved. The CDR3 is made up of 15 amino acids. Trimming pared 1 base from V and 0 bases from J, leaving 10 bases between. Germline assignment: CDR1 SGHVS and CDR2 FNYEAQ. The DNA of the CDR3 is TGTGCCAGCAGCTTAGTAGGAGACTCCTCCTACGAGCAGTACTTC. Translation: CASSLVGDSSYEQYF.

V gene TRBV7-8 combines with J gene TRBJ1-2; 9 bases fit TRBD1. The CDR3 sequence is 13 residues long. V was pared by 5 bases and J by 7 bases, with 5 bases of the junction left unmatched. Germline CDR1 is SGHVS and CDR2 is FQNEAQ. Here the CDR3 DNA reads TGTGCCAGCAGCCCGGGACAGGGTGGTGGCTACACCTTC. Translation: CASSPGQGGGYTF.

V is TRBV6-5 and J is TRBJ2-1; 11 nucleotides match TRBD1. The germline CDR1 and CDR2 sequences are MNHEY and SVGAGI. The CDR3 is made up of 15 amino acids. The junction had 6 bases not matched to a gene; V was cut back by 6 bases and J by 5 bases. The CDR3 region has the DNA TGTGCCAGCAGCCCCGGACAGGGGGCTCACAATGAGCAGTTCTTC. The encoded protein is CASSPGQGAHNEQFF.

Only a few counts were recorded for this clone. The chain combines TRBV29-1 with TRBJ1-1; D is unresolved. Trimming cost V 4 bases and J 2 bases, with 5 bases left between them. Germline CDR1 and CDR2: SQVTM and ANQGSEA. The CDR3 runs 11 residues. In DNA, the CDR3 is TGCAGCGTTGTGGCAAACACTGAAGCTTTCTTT. Its translation: CSVVANTEAFF.

The V call is TRBV4-1, the J call TRBJ2-1; 12 positions match TRBD2. CDR1 and CDR2 (germline): MGHRA, YSYEKL. This CDR3 is built from 16 residues. Germline trimming cut 3 bases from V and 10 bases from J; bases unmatched to any gene: 10. This chain's CDR3 is CASSHLAGGVGYEQFF. CDR3 nucleotides: TGCGCCAGCAGCCATCTAGCGGGAGGGGTAGGATACGAGCAGTTCTTC.

The rearrangement links TRBV7-2 to TRBJ2-3, with a tentative D call TRBD1 (7 bases). The CDR3 is 17 amino acids. The germline CDR1 and CDR2 sequences are SGHTA and FQGNSA. The V end lost 2 bases, the J end lost 2 bases, and 17 bases lay between the germline ends. CDR3 sequence reads: CASSLNYGGGYTDTQYF. CDR3 nucleotides: TGTGCCAGCAGCTTAAATTATGGAGGGGGCTACACAGATACGCAGTATTTT. The whole variable domain, remainder taken from reference TRBV7-2 and TRBJ2-3, is GAGVSQSPSNKVTEKGKDVELRCDPISGHTALYWYRQSLGQGLEFLIYFQGNSAPDKSGLPSDRFSAERTGGSVSTLTIQRTQQEDSAVYLCASSLNYGGGYTDTQYFGPGTRLTVL.

The DNA for the CDR3 is TGTGCCAGCAGCCCACCCGGGACAGAGGAGACCCAGTACTTC. Translation gives CASSPPGTEETQYF. This chain uses TRBV7-2 with TRBJ2-5; 7 bases line up with TRBD1. With V trimmed by 5 bases and J by 5 bases, 8 bases remained unmatched. CDR3 length: 14 amino acids. The germline gives CDR1 SGHTA, CDR2 FQGNSA.

The chain joins TRBV5-1 to TRBJ2-3; D unresolved. Deletions cut 10 bases from V and 1 base from J, with 19 bases between. Germline V gene lookup returns CDR1 SGHRS and CDR2 YFSETQ. The CDR3 has 15 residues. This chain's CDR3 is CAVPIRPTGTDTQYF. CDR3 in DNA: TGCGCCGTCCCTATACGCCCCACGGGCACAGATACGCAGTATTTT.

The chain has TRBV6-5 and TRBJ1-5, with D uncertain. Germline V gene data show CDR1 as MNHEY and CDR2 as SVGAGI. V shed 8 bases and J shed 4 bases, with 18 bases lying between them. The CDR3 is made up of 15 amino acids. CDR3 nucleotide sequence: TGTGCCAGCCGGCCAGCGTTCATGGAGAATCAGCCCCAGCATTTT. Protein product: CASRPAFMENQPQHF.

This chain connects TRBV14 to TRBJ2-7, with TRBD2 matching 7 bases. The CDR3 covers 17 residues. The V segment lost 0 bases and the J segment 0 bases; nucleotides outside the gene matches: 8. Germline V lookup: CDR1 SGHDN, CDR2 FVKESK. The CDR3 region is CASSQEAGGRGSYEQYF. CDR3 nucleotide sequence: TGTGCCAGCAGCCAAGAGGCCGGCGGGAGAGGCTCCTACGAGCAGTACTTC. Full variable domain (rest looked up from reference TRBV14 and TRBJ2-7): EAGVTQFPSHSVIEKGQTVTLRCDPISGHDNLYWYRRVMGKEIKFLLHFVKESKQDESGMPNNRFLAERTGGTYSTLKVQPAELEDSGVYFCASSQEAGGRGSYEQYFGPGTRLTVT.

The gene calls are TRBV11-3 and TRBJ2-7; 9 bases are a match to TRBD1. CDR1 is SGHNT and CDR2 is YENEEA in the germline V gene. The CDR3 spans 15 residues. V trimming: 4 bases; J trimming: 0 bases; junction bases outside the gene matches: 4. In nucleotides, the CDR3 is TGTGCCAGCAGCTCTGGGACAGGGAGCTCCTACGAGCAGTACTTC. Its protein product is CASSSGTGSSYEQYF.

This CDR3 reads CASSIKGVTEAFF. The CDR3 region has the DNA TGTGCCAGTAGTATAAAGGGAGTCACTGAAGCTTTCTTT. This rearrangement joins TRBV19 to TRBJ1-1; D unresolved. Germline-derived CDR1 and CDR2 are LNHDA and SQIVND (reference sequence). V dropped 2 bases and J dropped 4 bases, with 8 bases sitting between them. The CDR3 has 13 amino acids.

The V call is TRBV5-6, the J call TRBJ1-1, with D unresolved. The germline V gene has CDR1 SGHDT and CDR2 YYEEEE. The CDR3 has 14 amino acids. With 5 bases removed from V and 1 base from J, the gap between germline ends came to 12 bases. The CDR3 loop is CASRSQRGNTEAFF. DNA of the CDR3: TGTGCCAGCAGAAGCCAGCGAGGGAACACTGAAGCTTTCTTT. The full variable domain, rest sourced from reference TRBV5-6 and TRBJ1-1, is DAGVTQSPTHLIKTRGQQVTLRCSPKSGHDTVSWYQQALGQGPQFIFQYYEEEERQRGNFPDRFSGHQFPNYSSELNVNALLLGDSALYLCASRSQRGNTEAFFGQGTRLTVV.

In this sample, this clone turned up once. The chain joins TRBV7-3 to TRBJ2-2, with TRBD1 matching 7 bases. The CDR3 contains 16 residues. In germline, CDR1 is SGHTA, CDR2 FQGTGA. V lost 4 bases and J lost 1; bases outside the gene matches: 6. The CDR3 DNA follows: TGTGCCAGCAGCTCATACACAGGGGTGAACACCGGGGAGCTGTTTTTT. It specifies CASSSYTGVNTGELFF.

The chain uses TRBV13 and TRBJ2-7; 12 positions agree with TRBD2. This CDR3 spans 18 amino acids. With 5 bases clipped from V and 0 bases from J, the junction kept 11 bases outside the gene matches. CDR1 and CDR2 (germline): PRHDT, FYEKMQ (reference sequence). CDR3 residues: CASSLTLLAGGHSYEQYF. CDR3 nucleotide sequence: TGTGCCAGCAGCCTTACTTTACTAGCGGGGGGTCACTCCTACGAGCAGTACTTC.